These T cell receptor beta chains were read from a single sample in a study of shared clonotypes between healthy human individuals. Libraries were prepared by immunoSEQ multiplex PCR; TCRdb keeps only in-frame clonotypes and omits some of them. The data hold roughly 1 million clones, with around 74% observed a single time. Sequencing used memory CD4+ T cells sorted from blood. The origin of the receptors is a man aged 18 to 29 in good health. Both conserved end residues are part of each CDR3. D genes are given only for firm matches. Clone size is given for some rows only: seen once, a few or many times, or a class if the clone is expanded.

V gene	D gene	J gene	clone size	CDR3 DNA	CDR3 protein
TRBV5-5	TRBD2	TRBJ2-7	once	TGTGCCAGCAGCTTCCTAGCGGGGCTAGTTTACGAGCAGTACTTC	CASSFLAGLVYEQYF
TRBV6-1	.	TRBJ2-2	few	TGTGCCAGCAATCTGGCAAGGGACACCGGGGAGCTGTTTTTT	CASNLARDTGELFF
TRBV27	.	TRBJ2-1	many	TGTGCCAGCAAACCGCGCCTCGACCCGAACAATGAGCAGTTCTTC	CASKPRLDPNNEQFF
TRBV29-1	TRBD2	TRBJ2-3	.	TGCAGCGTTGTAGCGGGCCCGGCAGATACGCAGTATTTT	CSVVAGPADTQYF
TRBV11-2	.	TRBJ1-1	once	TGTGCCAGCAGCCCCGGACAGAGGAACACTGAAGCTTTCTTT	CASSPGQRNTEAFF
TRBV6-5	TRBD2	TRBJ2-3	once	TGTGCCAGCAGTTACGGGGGGGACGATACGCAGTATTTT	CASSYGGDDTQYF
TRBV6-5	.	TRBJ2-1	.	TGTGCCAGCGGAACAGGGTCCGGCGTGGTCGAGCAGTTCTTC	CASGTGSGVVEQFF
TRBV9	TRBD2	TRBJ2-7	.	TGTGCCAGCAGCGTAGAGGCTAGCGGATTCTCCTACGAGCAGTACTTC	CASSVEASGFSYEQYF
TRBV27	TRBD2	TRBJ2-1	.	TGTGCCAGCAGTACGACCCAAACTAGCGTTCATGAGCAGTTCTTC	CASSTTQTSVHEQFF
TRBV6-5	TRBD2	TRBJ2-5	.	TGTGCCAGCAGTTACGGAGGCACCGCGGGAGAGCAGTACTTC	CASSYGGTAGEQYF
TRBV4-3	.	TRBJ1-2	once	TGCGCCAGCAGCCGCGTTCCGGGACAAGACTACACCTTC	CASSRVPGQDYTF
TRBV2	.	TRBJ1-6	few	TGTGCCAGCAGTGGTACTCAGGATTCACCCCTCCACTTT	CASSGTQDSPLHF
TRBV14	.	TRBJ2-7	.	TGTGCCAGCAGCCAAGCAGGGGTTGGGTCCTACGAGCAGTACTTC	CASSQAGVGSYEQYF
TRBV7-2	.	TRBJ2-5	few	TGTGCCAGCAGCCCTGACAGGTTTAAAGAGACCCAGTACTTC	CASSPDRFKETQYF
TRBV25-1	.	TRBJ1-5	.	TGTGCCAGCATTTCCTACCGGGGCTTACAACATGTCTATCAGCCCCAGCATTTT	CASISYRGLQHVYQPQHF
TRBV28	.	TRBJ2-7	.	TGTGCCAGCAGTGACAGGTTACTTTCCTACGAGCAGTACTTC	CASSDRLLSYEQYF
TRBV10-1	.	TRBJ1-6	.	TGCGCCAACCCCCAGGGCCGTGGGTCACCCCTCCACTTT	CANPQGRGSPLHF
TRBV7-2	.	TRBJ2-1	.	TGTGCCAGCAGCTTAGGTGTGGGGGCCGGGAATGAGCAGTTCTTC	CASSLGVGAGNEQFF
TRBV6-6	.	TRBJ1-5	few	TGTGCCAGCACCGGTGGGGGCAATCAGCCCCAGCATTTT	CASTGGGNQPQHF
TRBV18	.	TRBJ1-2	.	TGTGCCAGCTCACCACCCACAATATATGGCTACACCTTC	CASSPPTIYGYTF
TRBV27	.	TRBJ1-2	.	TGTGCCAGCAGTGGCTTCGGGCAGCTCTATGGCTACACCTTC	CASSGFGQLYGYTF
TRBV19	.	TRBJ1-1	.	TGTGCCAGTAGTATGACTCAGATGGCTGAAGCTTTCTTT	CASSMTQMAEAFF
TRBV5-5	.	TRBJ2-7	many	TGTGCCAGCAGGCAGGGGTTCTCCTACGAGCAGTACTTC	CASRQGFSYEQYF
TRBV2	TRBD1	TRBJ1-2	many	TGTGCCAGCAGTGGCCGAGAAGCCCGGACAGGGGAGGATGGCTACACCTTC	CASSGREARTGEDGYTF
TRBV19	.	TRBJ2-4	few	TGTGCCAGTAGTAAAACAGCAGCCCTAGCCAAAAACATTCAGTACTTC	CASSKTAALAKNIQYF
TRBV30	.	TRBJ1-3	.	TGTGCCTGGAGACAGAAAGAGACCGGGGGAAACACCATATATTTT	CAWRQKETGGNTIYF
TRBV6-5	.	TRBJ2-3	.	TGTGCCAGCAGCCTGACGGCCCCAAGGACAGATACGCAGTATTTT	CASSLTAPRTDTQYF
TRBV10-2	.	TRBJ2-5	few	TGCGCCAGCACGGCAGGGGTGGAGACCCAGTACTTC	CASTAGVETQYF
TRBV7-3	TRBD2	TRBJ2-3	.	TGTGCCAGCAGCGTAGGACTAGCGGGGGGGACAGATACGCAGTATTTT	CASSVGLAGGTDTQYF